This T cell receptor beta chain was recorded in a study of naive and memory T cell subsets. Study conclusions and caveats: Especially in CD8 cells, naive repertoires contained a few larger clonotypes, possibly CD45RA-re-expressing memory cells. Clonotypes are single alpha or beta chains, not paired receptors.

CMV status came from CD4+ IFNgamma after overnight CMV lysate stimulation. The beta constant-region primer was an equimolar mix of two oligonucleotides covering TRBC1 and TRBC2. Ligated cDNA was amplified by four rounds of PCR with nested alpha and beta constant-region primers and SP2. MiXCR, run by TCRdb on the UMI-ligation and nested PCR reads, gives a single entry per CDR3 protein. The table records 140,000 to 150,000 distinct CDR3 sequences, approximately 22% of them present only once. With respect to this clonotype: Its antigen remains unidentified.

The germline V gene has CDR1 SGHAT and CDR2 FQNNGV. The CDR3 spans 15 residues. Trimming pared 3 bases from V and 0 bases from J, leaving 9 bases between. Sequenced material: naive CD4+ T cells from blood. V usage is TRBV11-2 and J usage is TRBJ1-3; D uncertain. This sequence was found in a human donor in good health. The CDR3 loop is CASSFSSDSGNTIYF. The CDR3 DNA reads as TGTGCCAGCAGCTTTAGTAGCGACTCTGGAAACACCATATATTTT. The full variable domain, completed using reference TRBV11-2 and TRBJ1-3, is EAGVAQSPRYKIIEKRQSVAFWCNPISGHATLYWYQQILGQGPKLLIQFQNNGVVDDSQLPKDRFSAERLKGVDSTLKIQPAKLEDSAVYLCASSFSSDSGNTIYFGEGSWLTVV.